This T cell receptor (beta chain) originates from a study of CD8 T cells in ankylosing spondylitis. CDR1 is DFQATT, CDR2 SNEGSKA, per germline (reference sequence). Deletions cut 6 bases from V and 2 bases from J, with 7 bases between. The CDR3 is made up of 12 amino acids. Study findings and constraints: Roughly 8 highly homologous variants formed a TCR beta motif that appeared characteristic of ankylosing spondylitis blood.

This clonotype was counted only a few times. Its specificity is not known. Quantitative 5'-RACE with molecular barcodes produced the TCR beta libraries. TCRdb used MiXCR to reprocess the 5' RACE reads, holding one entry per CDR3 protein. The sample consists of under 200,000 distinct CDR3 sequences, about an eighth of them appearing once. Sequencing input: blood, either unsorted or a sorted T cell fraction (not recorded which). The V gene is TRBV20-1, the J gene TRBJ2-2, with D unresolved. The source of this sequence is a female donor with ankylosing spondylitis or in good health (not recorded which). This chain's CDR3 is CSAHRNTGELFF. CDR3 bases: TGCAGTGCCCACCGAAACACCGGGGAGCTGTTTTTT.